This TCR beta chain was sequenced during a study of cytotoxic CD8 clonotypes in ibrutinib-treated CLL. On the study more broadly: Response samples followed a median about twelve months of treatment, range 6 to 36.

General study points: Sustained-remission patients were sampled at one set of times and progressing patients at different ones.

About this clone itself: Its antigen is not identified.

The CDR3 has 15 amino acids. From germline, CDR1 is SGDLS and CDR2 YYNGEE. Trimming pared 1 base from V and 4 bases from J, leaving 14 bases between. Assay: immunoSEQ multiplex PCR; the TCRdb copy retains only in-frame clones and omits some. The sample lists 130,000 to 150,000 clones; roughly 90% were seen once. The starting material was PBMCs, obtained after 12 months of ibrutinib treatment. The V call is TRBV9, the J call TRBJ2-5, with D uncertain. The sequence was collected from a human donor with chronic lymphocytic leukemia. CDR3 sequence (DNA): TGTGCCAGCAGCGTAAAGTGGAGATTGGGAGAGACCCAGTACTTC. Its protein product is CASSVKWRLGETQYF.